Included here is one TCR beta chain sequence, with context. Antigen unknown. The data derive from a study of memory CD4+ T cells and cytomegalovirus serostatus. Turning to the study itself: Healthy Belgian adult donors included about nine CMV-positive and some 25 CMV-negative people.

Repertoires were generated with immunoSEQ multiplex PCR, while TCRdb's copy carries only in-frame clones and drops some. The table lists tens of thousands of clones, roughly 76% of them singletons. The sort gate was single viable CD3+CD4+CD8-CD45RO+ cells for memory CD4+ T cells. Total CD4+ T cells were enriched by CD4 positive selection. Overall study findings and caveats: Suggested: most of the CMV-linked TCR signature lies in CD4+ memory cells. About 40% of the roughly 160 known CMV-associated TCRbeta sequences appeared in CD4+ memory.

The CDR3 has 16 residues. CDR1 is LGHNA and CDR2 is YNFKEQ in the germline V gene. Trimming cost V 0 bases and J 1 base, with 7 bases left between them. V usage is TRBV4-2 and J usage is TRBJ2-6, with no clear D. This receptor was identified in an adult in good health and CMV-seropositive. What was sequenced was memory CD4+ T cells from blood. CDR3 sequence: CASSQDPRSGANVLTF. CDR3 nucleotide sequence: TGTGCCAGCAGCCAAGATCCTAGGTCTGGGGCCAACGTCCTGACTTTC.